A single sample is the source of the 26 T cell receptor beta chains below, sequenced in a study of T cells after yellow fever vaccination. TCRdb ran MiXCR on the 5' RACE reads and lists one entry per CDR3 protein. The sample records around 330,000 distinct CDR3 sequences, less than 4.5% being singletons. The sequencing here drew on PBMCs, taken on the day of the yellow fever booster vaccination. All receptors derive from a man younger than 30 who received the YFV17D yellow fever vaccine.

This clonotype was counted between two and nine times. The V and J genes are TRBV5-4 and TRBJ2-4; 7 bases align to TRBD1. This CDR3 comprises 15 residues. After removal of 4 bases from V and 0 bases from J, the junction contained 4 bases not matched to a gene. The germline gives CDR1 SGHNT, CDR2 YYREEE (reference sequence). For the CDR3, the DNA is TGTGCCAGCAGCCGACAGGGAGTAGCCAAAAACATTCAGTACTTC. It yields the protein CASSRQGVAKNIQYF.

The sample holds many counts of this clonotype. The gene calls are TRBV2 and TRBJ1-1; D remains ambiguous. CDR1 and CDR2 from the germline V gene are SNHLY and FYNNEI. The CDR3 extends over 11 amino acids. V dropped 7 bases and J dropped 10 bases, with 13 bases sitting between them. The CDR3 DNA is TGTGCCAGCATCCGCGAGATCGGAGCTTTCTTT. It encodes CASIREIGAFF.

This clonotype occurred many times. The chain is built from TRBV20-1 and TRBJ2-5; 8 nucleotides align to TRBD2. The CDR3 has 15 residues. V lost 6 bases and J lost 4; bases outside the gene matches: 13. From germline, CDR1 is DFQATT and CDR2 SNEGSKA (reference sequence). CDR3 sequence: CSASPGLVARETQYF. The CDR3 DNA follows: TGCAGTGCGTCCCCGGGACTAGTGGCGCGAGAGACCCAGTACTTC.

Ten or more counts support this clonotype. The chain recombines TRBV5-1 with TRBJ2-2, with D perhaps given as TRBD1 or TRBD2 (6 bases each). The V gene's germline CDR1 is SGHRS and CDR2 YFSETQ. V was pared by 5 bases and J by 2 bases, with 25 bases between. The CDR3 is made up of 19 amino acids. The CDR3 DNA reads as TGCGCCAGCAGTCCCGTATGGGGGGCTTGGACTACTAACACCGGGGAGCTGTTTTTT. Its translation is CASSPVWGAWTTNTGELFF.

In its sample, this clonotype was seen a few times. This chain connects TRBV5-4 to TRBJ2-5; D call uncertain. The CDR3 spans 15 residues. Trimming left V 6 bases short and J 3 bases short, with 18 bases between. Germline CDR1 reads SGHNT; CDR2 reads YYREEE (reference sequence). The CDR3 DNA follows: TGTGCCAGCACCAGGTCGCTTGAGTATGAAGAGACCCAGTACTTC. Amino acid sequence: CASTRSLEYEETQYF. The complete variable domain, with remaining parts taken from reference TRBV5-4 and TRBJ2-5, reads ETGVTQSPTHLIKTRGQQVTLRCSSQSGHNTVSWYQQALGQGPQFIFQYYREEENGRGNFPPRFSGLQFPNYSSELNVNALELDDSALYLCASTRSLEYEETQYFGPGTRLLVL.

Many counts were recorded for this clonotype. The chain has TRBV7-2 and TRBJ2-7; D not certain. V lost 3 bases and J 0 bases, leaving 9 bases between the germline ends. Looked up from germline, CDR1 is SGHTA and CDR2 is FQGNSA. The CDR3 is 14 amino acids. Written as DNA, the CDR3 is TGTGCCAGCAGCTTGTTTACGGACTCCTACGAGCAGTACGTC. Protein sequence: CASSLFTDSYEQYV.

V is TRBV24-1 and J is TRBJ2-5; the match to TRBD2 covers 13 bases. From germline, CDR1 is KGHDR and CDR2 SFDVKD. The ends lost 2 bases at V and 5 bases at J; junction bases unmatched: 4. The CDR3 length is 16 residues. DNA for the CDR3: TGTGCCACCAGTGATTCGGGACTAGCGGGGACGGAGACCCAGTACTTC. Translation gives CATSDSGLAGTETQYF.

The CDR3 nucleotides read TGTGCCAGCAGCCCGGGACAGGGGGCGGTGGCTAATGAAAAACTGTTTTTT. Amino acid sequence: CASSPGQGAVANEKLFF. V usage is TRBV7-9 and J usage is TRBJ1-4; TRBD1 aligns across 12 bases. The germline V gene encodes CDR1 SEHNR and CDR2 FQNEAQ (reference sequence). Trimming took 5 bases from V and 3 from J; bases not matched to a gene: 7. The CDR3 is 17 amino acids.

This clonotype came up a few times. V gene TRBV6-6 combines with J gene TRBJ1-2, with 8 bases that match TRBD1. Germline V gene sequence: CDR1 MNHNY, CDR2 SVGAGI (reference sequence). The CDR3 loop spans 14 amino acids. V dropped 5 bases and J dropped 6; count of bases not matched to a gene: 8. CDR3 protein: CASSAQKTGDGYTF. CDR3 nucleotides: TGTGCCAGCAGTGCACAAAAGACAGGGGATGGCTACACCTTC.

Ten or more counts support this clonotype. V usage is TRBV6-6 and J usage is TRBJ2-7; 8 bases fit TRBD1. Germline trimming cut 4 bases from V and 1 base from J; bases unmatched to any gene: 6. The germline gives CDR1 MNHNY, CDR2 SVGAGI (reference sequence). The CDR3 is 15 residues long. DNA for the CDR3: TGTGCCAGCAGTTCTCGGGACAGGATTTCCTACGAGCAGTACTTC. Translation gives CASSSRDRISYEQYF.

This clonotype was seen at least ten times. The chain uses TRBV12-3 or TRBV12-4 and TRBJ2-7, with D unresolved. The CDR3 extends over 17 amino acids. Trimming removed 4 bases from V and 1 base from J, with 20 bases in between. In nucleotides, the CDR3 is TGTGCCAGCAGTTCTGGACCCGGGCTGACATTTTCCTACGAGCAGTACTTC. It translates to CASSSGPGLTFSYEQYF.

V gene TRBV2 combines with J gene TRBJ2-5, with 10 bases identical to TRBD2. Trimming took 6 bases from V and 5 from J; bases not matched to a gene: 9. Germline-derived CDR1 and CDR2 are SNHLY and FYNNEI. The CDR3 has 15 residues. The CDR3: CASSLGLARGETQYF. The DNA of the CDR3 is TGTGCCAGCAGCCTGGGACTAGCGAGAGGGGAGACCCAGTACTTC.

This clonotype was seen only a few times. The chain recombines TRBV5-1 with TRBJ1-2; 8 bases match TRBD1. This CDR3 spans 13 amino acids. Germline trimming cut 5 bases from V and 7 bases from J; bases unmatched to any gene: 7. Germline V lookup: CDR1 SGHRS, CDR2 YFSETQ. In nucleotides, the CDR3 is TGCGCCAGCAGAAAGACAGGGGATTTTGGCTACACCTTC. This encodes CASRKTGDFGYTF.

Only a few counts were recorded for this clonotype. The V and J genes are TRBV9 and TRBJ2-1; TRBD1 or TRBD2 may be the D gene (5 bases each). CDR1 is SGDLS and CDR2 is YYNGEE in the germline V gene. V shed 4 bases and J shed 8 bases, with 16 bases lying between them. This CDR3 has 14 amino acids. For the CDR3, the DNA is TGTGCCAGCAGCCCAGGGAGTTGGTTCGATGAGCAGTTCTTC. It yields the protein CASSPGSWFDEQFF.

At least ten counts were recorded for this clonotype. V and J are TRBV5-1 and TRBJ1-2; weak D call: TRBD1 (5 bases). The CDR3 contains 14 residues. The germline V gene encodes CDR1 SGHRS and CDR2 YFSETQ. Trimming pared 6 bases from V and 4 bases from J, leaving 16 bases between. The CDR3 DNA sequence: TGCGCCAGCACCCTGGGGGGGGTAGGCTATGGCTACACCTTC. Translated: CASTLGGVGYGYTF.

This clonotype was seen many times. This chain connects TRBV7-3 to TRBJ2-7; TRBD1 might be the D (6 bases). CDR1 and CDR2 from the germline V gene are SGHTA and FQGTGA. The CDR3 spans 15 residues. Trimming removed 7 bases from V and 0 bases from J, with 16 bases in between. Here the CDR3 DNA reads TGTGCCAGCAACCTCGGGACACTCAGCTCCTACGAGCAGTACTTC. Encoded protein: CASNLGTLSSYEQYF.

This clonotype was found many times. The chain is built from TRBV12-3 or TRBV12-4 and TRBJ2-3; D gene unclear. Trimming stripped 3 bases from V and 2 bases from J, with 6 bases between. This CDR3 is built from 13 residues. CDR3 nucleotide sequence: TGTGCCAGCAGTTTGTCCTCCACAGATACGCAGTATTTT. Amino acid sequence: CASSLSSTDTQYF.

This clonotype was counted at least ten times. In nucleotides, the CDR3 is TGCAGTGCTAGAGTTTTGACAGGGGAGAATCAGCCCCAGCATTTT. Protein sequence: CSARVLTGENQPQHF. The chain links TRBV20-1 to TRBJ1-5; 8 bases align to TRBD1. V trimming: 1 base; J trimming: 4 bases; junction bases outside the gene matches: 6. CDR3 length: 15 residues. Germline V gene lookup returns CDR1 DFQATT and CDR2 SNEGSKA (reference sequence).

The CDR3 DNA sequence: TGTGCCATCAGTGGGGTCGTCCCGTCCTACGAGCAGTACTTC. It encodes CAISGVVPSYEQYF. V is TRBV10-3 and J is TRBJ2-7; no clear D. Germline V lookup: CDR1 ENHRY, CDR2 SYGVKD. V dropped 4 bases and J dropped 1 base, with 11 bases sitting between them. This CDR3 region has 14 residues.

This clonotype was counted between two and nine times. This chain joins TRBV3-1 and TRBJ2-1; 15 bases are a match to TRBD2. The CDR3 contains 17 residues. Germline CDR1 reads LGHDT; CDR2 reads YNNKEL (reference sequence). The trim removed 1 base at V and 7 bases at J, leaving 5 bases unmatched. The CDR3 here is CASSQGLGTSGGNEQFF. The DNA of the CDR3 is TGTGCCAGCAGCCAAGGACTAGGGACTAGCGGGGGGAATGAGCAGTTCTTC.

This clonotype was counted at least ten times. The gene calls are TRBV7-2 and TRBJ2-6; D is unclear. The CDR3 runs 15 residues. Looked up from germline, CDR1 is SGHTA and CDR2 is FQGNSA. Trimming cost V 2 bases and J 0 bases, with 5 bases left between them. CDR3 sequence: CASSLTRSGANVLTF. The CDR3 coding sequence is TGTGCCAGCAGCTTAACTCGCTCTGGGGCCAACGTCCTGACTTTC.

The chain uses TRBV5-6 and TRBJ2-5; 13 bases are a match to TRBD2. V lost 9 bases and J lost 4; bases outside the gene matches: 9. The CDR3 is made up of 15 amino acids. Germline CDR1 reads SGHDT; CDR2 reads YYEEEE. The CDR3 sequence is CATGLAGVLIETQYF. As DNA, the CDR3 is TGTGCCACCGGACTAGCGGGGGTTCTTATAGAGACCCAGTACTTC.

The chain couples TRBV20-1 to TRBJ2-7; D is unresolved. This CDR3 spans 14 amino acids. Trimming left V 4 bases short and J 3 bases short, with 16 bases between. Germline assignment: CDR1 DFQATT and CDR2 SNEGSKA (reference sequence). The CDR3 spells CSAMASPTYYEQYF. The CDR3 nucleotides read TGCAGTGCTATGGCGTCCCCCACATACTACGAGCAGTACTTC.

Many counts were recorded for this clonotype. V gene TRBV7-3 combines with J gene TRBJ2-3; no definite D call. Germline CDR1 SGHTA, CDR2 FQGTGA. V was cut by 1 base and J by 9 bases, with 11 bases left in between. The CDR3 loop spans 13 amino acids. The CDR3 DNA is TGTGCCAGCAGCTTAAAGGGTGTGGCCACGCAGTATTTT. It translates to CASSLKGVATQYF. The variable domain in full, with the rest retrieved from reference TRBV7-3 and TRBJ2-3, is GAGVSQTPSNKVTEKGKYVELRCDPISGHTALYWYRQSLGQGPEFLIYFQGTGAADDSGLPNDRFFAVRPEGSVSTLKIQRTERGDSAVYLCASSLKGVATQYFGPGTRLTVL.

In its sample, this clonotype was seen many times. The rearrangement links TRBV5-1 to TRBJ2-3, with 8 bases lining up with TRBD1. CDR1 is SGHRS and CDR2 is YFSETQ in the germline V gene. J was trimmed by 4 bases and V by 4 bases; bases with no gene match: 8. The CDR3 covers 15 residues. The CDR3: CASSAGQAGPDTQYF. The DNA of the CDR3 is TGCGCCAGCAGCGCGGGACAGGCTGGTCCAGATACGCAGTATTTT.

CDR3 in amino acids: CSVEDKGYGLYGYTF. Written as DNA, the CDR3 is TGCAGCGTTGAAGATAAAGGGTATGGTCTCTATGGCTACACCTTC. The V and J genes are TRBV29-1 and TRBJ1-2; D remains ambiguous. V lost 0 bases to trimming and J lost 4 bases, with 15 bases between them. The germline gives CDR1 SQVTM, CDR2 ANQGSEA. This CDR3 is 15 amino acids long.